The sequence of this TCR beta chain was determined in a study of blood T cells in healthy people across ages. Study results and limitations: TCR beta diversity tracked closely with naive T cell percentage.

A J-beta primer mix and a sample-barcoded 5' primer were used in a second PCR of roughly 6 to 12 cycles. The template-switch adaptor, which had 12 random nucleotides, put a tag on each cDNA molecule. TCRdb re-called the 5' RACE reads through MiXCR, storing one row per CDR3 protein. The table includes about 970,000 distinct CDR3 sequences, around 54% detected once. A note on this clonotype: Its antigen is unidentified.

Trimming took off 4 bases at V and 6 bases at J, with 9 bases between the two ends. This CDR3 has 12 amino acids. Material for sequencing was blood. The receptor was isolated from a woman aged 55 to 70 in good health. The chain is built from TRBV12-3 or TRBV12-4 and TRBJ2-5; D is ambiguous. The CDR3 nucleotides read TGTGCCAGCAGTTCTGGATTCAAGACCCAGTACTTC. It is translated as CASSSGFKTQYF.